The T cell receptor (beta chain) described here comes from a study of blood T cells in healthy people across ages. Looked up from germline, CDR1 is SGHRS and CDR2 is YFSETQ. The V segment lost 4 bases and the J segment 15 bases; nucleotides outside the gene matches: 7. CDR3 length equals 14 residues. Study results and caveats: TCR beta diversity correlated strongly with naive T cell percentage. Per-million-T-cell TCR beta diversity fell roughly linearly with age.

Remarks on this clonotype: Its specificity is not known.

Through a sample-barcoded 5' primer and a J-beta primer mix, a second PCR was run for about 6 to 11 cycles. TCRdb analysed the 5' RACE reads with MiXCR anew, one entry per CDR3 protein. The sample has some 920,000 distinct CDR3 sequences; roughly 50% are singletons. The V and J genes are TRBV5-1 and TRBJ2-4, with 16 bases aligning to TRBD2. The source is a woman aged 55-69 years in good health. Sequencing was performed on blood. In nucleotides, the CDR3 is TGCGCCAGCAGCCCGGGACTAGCGGGAGGGCGGGCGTACTTC. Its protein product is CASSPGLAGGRAYF. Based on the CDR3 plus reference TRBV5-1 and TRBJ2-4, the full variable domain is KAGVTQTPRYLIKTRGQQVTLSCSPISGHRSVSWYQQTPGQGLQFLFEYFSETQRNKGNFPGRFSGRQFSNSRSEMNVSTLELGDSALYLCASSPGLAGGRAYFGAGTRLSVL.